This entry concerns a single TCR beta chain. The data stem from a study of PD-L1 blockade in urothelial cancer. Overall study context: The patients first took atezolizumab at some point between 2014 and 2015, receiving 1,200 mg intravenously every 3 weeks.

TCRdb's table, derived via immunoSEQ multiplex PCR, lists solely in-frame clones and lacks some. The sample has 75,000 to 100,000 clones, roughly 80% seen once. The CDR3 runs to 13 residues. The germline gives CDR1 MNHNS, CDR2 SASEGT. V lost 8 bases to trimming and J lost 7 bases, with 15 bases between them. As to time point: peripheral blood 6 weeks after treatment start. This rearrangement joins TRBV6-1 to TRBJ2-1, with D tentatively TRBD1 (6 bases). This TCR came from a man in his 70s with urothelial cancer. This specimen was PBMCs, taken around atezolizumab (anti-PD-L1) treatment. The DNA of the CDR3 is TGTGCCAGCGTCCCCGGACAGCTAAATGAGCAGTTCTTC. Translated: CASVPGQLNEQFF.